This entry describes one T cell receptor (beta chain). This entry belongs to a study of blood T cell repertoires in COVID-19. As processed by the authors: It was from reference gene primer amplification that nucleated cell counts were estimated. The protocol was immunoSEQ multiplex PCR, while the TCRdb copy is restricted to in-frame clones and leaves out a portion. D and trimming come from the DNA, and the V and J calls and clone size come from that table. The repertoire holds approximately 170,000 clones, around nine tenths seen once, with more than 3% in the top ten. Per the germline V gene, CDR1 is MDHEN and CDR2 is SYDVKM. The CDR3 has 14 amino acids. V shed 7 bases and J 5 bases; nucleotides not matched to a gene: 10.

This clonotype was sampled from a man between 65 and 80 years old with acute or convalescent COVID-19. The genes are TRBV28 and TRBJ1-1; 7 nucleotides match TRBD1. The sample was peripheral blood. The CDR3 reads CASTPGQLTTEAFF. CDR3 coding DNA: TGTGCCAGCACCCCGGGACAGCTAACGACTGAAGCTTTCTTT.